This T cell receptor beta chain was documented in a study of identical twins. As regards this clonotype: Its antigen is undetermined.

The CDR3 sequence is 19 residues long. The germline gives CDR1 MNHEY, CDR2 SVGEGT. Unmatched junction bases numbered 18, after V lost 2 bases and J lost 2 bases. Unique molecular identifiers were in the cDNA, with template-switch universal primer binding. From the 5' RACE reads, TCRdb called clonotypes with MiXCR, one entry per CDR3 protein. There are around 510,000 distinct CDR3 sequences in the sample; 13% to 15% occur only once, and more than 0.8% lies in the top ten. Findings and caveats of the study: Out-of-frame TCR alpha sharing in monozygotic twins exceeded recombination model predictions. Twin pairs' shared out-of-frame alpha sequences were enriched in low generation probability. Potential partial confounding of zero-insertion analyses by invariant MAIT and iNKT cells was noted.

These records were also assigned to another study, of yellow fever vaccine responses in identical twins.

The receptor was isolated from a woman aged 18 to 35 in good health. The chain has TRBV6-2 or TRBV6-3 and TRBJ2-7; 7 nucleotides agree with TRBD1. Source material: CD4+ T cells sorted from blood. Here the CDR3 reads CASSYTPGQPILKTYEQYF. The DNA for the CDR3 is TGTGCCAGCAGTTACACCCCGGGACAGCCGATTTTAAAAACCTACGAGCAGTACTTC.